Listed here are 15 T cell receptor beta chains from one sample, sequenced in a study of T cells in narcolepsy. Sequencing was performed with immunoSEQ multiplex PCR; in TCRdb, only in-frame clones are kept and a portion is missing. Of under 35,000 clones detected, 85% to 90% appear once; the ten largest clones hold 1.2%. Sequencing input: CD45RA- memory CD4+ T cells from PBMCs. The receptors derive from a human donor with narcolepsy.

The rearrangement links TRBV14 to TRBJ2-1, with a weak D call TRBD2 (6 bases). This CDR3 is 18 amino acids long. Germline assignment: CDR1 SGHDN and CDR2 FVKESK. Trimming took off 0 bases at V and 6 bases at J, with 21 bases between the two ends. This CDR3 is CASSQEGVAELGVNEQFF. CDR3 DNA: TGTGCCAGCAGCCAAGAGGGGGTAGCGGAGCTCGGGGTCAATGAGCAGTTCTTC.

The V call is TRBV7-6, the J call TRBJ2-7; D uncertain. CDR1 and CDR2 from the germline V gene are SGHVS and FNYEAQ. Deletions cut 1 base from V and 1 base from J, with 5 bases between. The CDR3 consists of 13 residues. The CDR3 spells CASSLGASYEQYF. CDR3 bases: TGTGCCAGCAGCTTAGGGGCTTCCTACGAGCAGTACTTC.

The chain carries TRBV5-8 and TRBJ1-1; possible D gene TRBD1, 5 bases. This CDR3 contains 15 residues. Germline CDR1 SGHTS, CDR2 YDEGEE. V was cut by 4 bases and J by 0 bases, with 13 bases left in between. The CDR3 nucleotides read TGTGCCAGCAGCGTACCCGGGACCTTGAACACTGAAGCTTTCTTT. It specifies CASSVPGTLNTEAFF. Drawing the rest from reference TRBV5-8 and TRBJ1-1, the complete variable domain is EAGVTQSPTHLIKTRGQQATLRCSPISGHTSVYWYQQALGLGLQFLLWYDEGEERNRGNFPPRFSGRQFPNYSSELNVNALELEDSALYLCASSVPGTLNTEAFFGQGTRLTVV.

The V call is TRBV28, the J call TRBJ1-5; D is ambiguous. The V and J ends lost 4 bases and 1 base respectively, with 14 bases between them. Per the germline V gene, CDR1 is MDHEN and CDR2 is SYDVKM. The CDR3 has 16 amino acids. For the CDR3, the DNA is TGTGCCAGCAGTTCTATTTCACGGATAAGCAATCAGCCCCAGCATTTT. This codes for CASSSISRISNQPQHF.

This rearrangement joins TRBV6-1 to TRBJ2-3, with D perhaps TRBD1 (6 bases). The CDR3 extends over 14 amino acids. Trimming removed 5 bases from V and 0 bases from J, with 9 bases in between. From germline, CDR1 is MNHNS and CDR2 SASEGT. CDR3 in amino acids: CASSWGPSTDTQYF. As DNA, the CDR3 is TGTGCCAGCAGTTGGGGGCCCAGCACAGATACGCAGTATTTT.

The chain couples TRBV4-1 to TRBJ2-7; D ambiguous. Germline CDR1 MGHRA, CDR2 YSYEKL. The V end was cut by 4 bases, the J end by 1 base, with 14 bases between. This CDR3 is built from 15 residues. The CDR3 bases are TGCGCCAGCAGCCTAGGTCCTAGGGAATCCTACGAGCAGTACTTC. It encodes CASSLGPRESYEQYF.

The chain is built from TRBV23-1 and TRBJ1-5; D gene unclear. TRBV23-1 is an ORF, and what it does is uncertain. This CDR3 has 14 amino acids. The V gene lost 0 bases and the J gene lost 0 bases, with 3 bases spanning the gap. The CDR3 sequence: CASSQSDSNQPQHF. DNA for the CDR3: TGCGCCAGCAGTCAATCGGATAGCAATCAGCCCCAGCATTTT.

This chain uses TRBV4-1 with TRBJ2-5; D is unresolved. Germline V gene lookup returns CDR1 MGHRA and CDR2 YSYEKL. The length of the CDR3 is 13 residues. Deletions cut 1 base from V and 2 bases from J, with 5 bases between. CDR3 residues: CASSQAHQETQYF. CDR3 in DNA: TGCGCCAGCAGCCAAGCTCATCAAGAGACCCAGTACTTC.

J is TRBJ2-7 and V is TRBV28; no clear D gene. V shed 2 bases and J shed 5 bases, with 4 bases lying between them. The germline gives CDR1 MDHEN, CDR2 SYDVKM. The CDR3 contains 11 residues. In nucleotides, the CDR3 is TGTGCCAGCAGTTTAGGGCACGAGCAGTACTTC. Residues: CASSLGHEQYF. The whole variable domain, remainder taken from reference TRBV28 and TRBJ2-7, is DVKVTQSSRYLVKRTGEKVFLECVQDMDHENMFWYRQDPGLGLRLIYFSYDVKMKEKGDIPEGYSVSREKKERFSLILESASTNQTSMYLCASSLGHEQYFGPGTRLTVT.

CDR3 region: CASSQGDKGHNTGELFF. The CDR3 nucleotides are TGCGCCAGCAGCCAAGGCGACAAGGGACACAACACCGGGGAGCTGTTTTTT. The chain carries TRBV4-3 and TRBJ2-2, with D tentatively TRBD1 (6 bases). Germline V gives CDR1 LGHNA, CDR2 YSLEER. V dropped 1 base and J dropped 2 bases, with 14 bases sitting between them. The CDR3 has 17 residues.

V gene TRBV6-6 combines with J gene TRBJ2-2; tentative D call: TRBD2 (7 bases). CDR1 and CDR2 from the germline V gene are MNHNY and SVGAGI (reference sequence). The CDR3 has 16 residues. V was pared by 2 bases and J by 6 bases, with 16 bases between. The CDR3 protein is CASSYLGGARSGELFF. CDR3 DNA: TGTGCCAGCAGTTACCTGGGGGGGGCGCGCTCCGGGGAGCTGTTTTTT.

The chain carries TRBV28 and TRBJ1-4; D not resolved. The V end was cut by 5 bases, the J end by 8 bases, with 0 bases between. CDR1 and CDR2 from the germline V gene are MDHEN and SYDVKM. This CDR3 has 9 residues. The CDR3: CASSEKLFF. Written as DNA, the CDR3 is TGTGCCAGCAGTGAAAAACTGTTTTTT.

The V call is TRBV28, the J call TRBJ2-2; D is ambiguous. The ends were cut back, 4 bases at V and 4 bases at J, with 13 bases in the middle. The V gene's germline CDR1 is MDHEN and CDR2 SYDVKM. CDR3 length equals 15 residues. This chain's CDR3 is CASSYRTHATGELFF. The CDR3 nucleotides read TGTGCCAGCAGTTACCGGACCCACGCCACCGGGGAGCTGTTTTTT.

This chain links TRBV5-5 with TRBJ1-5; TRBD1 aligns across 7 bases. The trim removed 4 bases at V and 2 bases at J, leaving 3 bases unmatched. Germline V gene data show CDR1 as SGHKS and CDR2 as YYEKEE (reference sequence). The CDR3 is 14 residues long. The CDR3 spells CASSRTGGNQPQHF. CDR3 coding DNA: TGTGCCAGCAGCCGAACAGGGGGCAATCAGCCCCAGCATTTT.

Here the CDR3 reads CASSFSGSLTDTQYF. The CDR3 DNA follows: TGTGCCAGCAGCTTCTCCGGGAGCCTCACAGATACGCAGTATTTT. The chain couples TRBV7-7 to TRBJ2-3; perhaps TRBD2 as D (6 bases). Germline-derived CDR1 and CDR2 are SSHAT and FNYEAQ (reference sequence). Trimming took off 3 bases at V and 2 bases at J, with 12 bases between the two ends. The CDR3 consists of 15 residues.